This TCR beta chain was identified in a study of human T cells and chemical hapten exposure. This CDR3 region has 12 residues. V lost 6 bases and J lost 1, with 6 bases in between. As the library was built, unique molecular identifiers were attached to individual cDNA molecules. TCRdb reprocessed the 5' RACE reads with MiXCR, giving one entry per CDR3 protein. The data hold 130,000 or so distinct CDR3 sequences, with 4.1% observed a single time. Unfractionated whole blood yielded the extracted total RNA. V usage is TRBV12-3 or TRBV12-4 and J usage is TRBJ2-5; D is uncertain. The clonotype originates from a female donor in good health. As DNA, the CDR3 is TGTGCCAGCAGGGGGTGCCAAGAGACCCAGTACTTC. Translated, it gives CASRGCQETQYF.